The next 29 T cell receptor beta chains were all read from a single sample in a study of blood T cell repertoires in COVID-19. The method was immunoSEQ multiplex PCR; TCRdb's version includes in-frame clones alone and lacks a portion of them. This sample has fewer than 50,000 clones; around 89% occur once, and the top ten carry about 10%. Sequencing used peripheral blood. The source is a man in his fifties with active COVID-19.

This clone has just one count. This chain joins TRBV19 and TRBJ2-1; D possibly corresponds to TRBD2 (5 bases). Deletions cut 5 bases from V and 0 bases from J, with 17 bases between. The CDR3 has 17 amino acids. The germline V gene encodes CDR1 LNHDA and CDR2 SQIVND (reference sequence). In DNA form, the CDR3 reads TGTGCCAGTAGTCGCGGGCTCTTCCGCCGCTCCTACAATGAGCAGTTCTTC. Its translation: CASSRGLFRRSYNEQFF.

The V call is TRBV18, the J call TRBJ1-4; D might be TRBD1 (6 bases). The germline gives CDR1 KGHSH, CDR2 LQKENI. Trimming took 3 bases from V and 8 from J, leaving 13 bases between them. This CDR3 comprises 14 residues. As DNA, the CDR3 is TGTGCCAGCTCACCGCAGGGGTTTTCCGAAAAACTGTTTTTT. Translated, it gives CASSPQGFSEKLFF.

A few counts support this clone. The chain links TRBV11-3 to TRBJ2-3; D gene uncertain. The CDR3 has 13 amino acids. CDR1 is SGHNT, CDR2 YENEEA, per germline. V lost 0 bases and J 6 bases, leaving 7 bases between the germline ends. The CDR3 sequence is CASSLEDTDTQYF. The CDR3 nucleotides are TGTGCCAGCAGCTTAGAAGACACCGATACGCAGTATTTT.

The rearrangement links TRBV7-2 to TRBJ2-3; no reliable D call. The CDR3 is 14 amino acids. V lost 3 bases and J lost 6, with 13 bases in between. The germline V gene has CDR1 SGHTA and CDR2 FQGNSA. The CDR3 nucleotides read TGTGCCAGCAGCTTTGCGGCGGCCTCCGATACGCAGTATTTT. This codes for CASSFAAASDTQYF.

The chain carries TRBV7-3 and TRBJ2-3, with TRBD2 identical over 7 bases. This CDR3 has 17 residues. CDR1 is SGHTA and CDR2 is FQGTGA in the germline V gene. Unmatched junction bases numbered 12, after V lost 2 bases and J lost 4 bases. The CDR3 reads CASSLAGGSLPPDTQYF. The CDR3 DNA follows: TGTGCCAGCAGCTTAGCCGGCGGGAGTCTGCCCCCAGATACGCAGTATTTT.

The genes are TRBV28 and TRBJ1-2; maybe TRBD1 (5 bases). The CDR3 has 13 amino acids. In germline, CDR1 is MDHEN, CDR2 SYDVKM. Trimming pared 6 bases from V and 2 bases from J, leaving 10 bases between. This chain's CDR3 is CASRPTGNYGYTF. The CDR3 nucleotides are TGTGCCAGCAGGCCCACAGGAAACTATGGCTACACCTTC.

The chain uses TRBV7-9 and TRBJ2-3; D unresolved. This CDR3 contains 12 residues. Germline V lookup: CDR1 SEHNR, CDR2 FQNEAQ (reference sequence). The V end was cut by 4 bases, the J end by 3 bases, with 5 bases between. CDR3 DNA: TGTGCCAGCAGCTCCTCGACAGATACGCAGTATTTT. As protein: CASSSSTDTQYF.

The genes are TRBV4-1 and TRBJ2-1; D call uncertain. Germline V gives CDR1 MGHRA, CDR2 YSYEKL. The CDR3 sequence is 16 residues long. V was clipped by 0 bases and J by 9 bases, with 18 bases between them. CDR3 residues: CASSQEGSPSEAEQFF. CDR3 nucleotide sequence: TGCGCCAGCAGCCAAGAAGGAAGTCCAAGCGAGGCTGAGCAGTTCTTC.

V usage is TRBV25-1 and J usage is TRBJ2-1; 8 positions agree with TRBD2. This CDR3 region has 17 residues. Unmatched junction bases numbered 5, after V lost 0 bases and J lost 1 base. Germline V gene data show CDR1 as MGHDK and CDR2 as SYGVNS. The CDR3 region has the DNA TGTGCCAGCAGTGAATATACCGGGGGGGCTTCCTACAATGAGCAGTTCTTC. Translated, it gives CASSEYTGGASYNEQFF.

The J gene is TRBJ2-5, the V gene TRBV5-8, with TRBD1 identical over 8 bases. The trim removed 3 bases at V and 1 base at J, leaving 8 bases unmatched. The CDR3 consists of 16 residues. The germline V gene encodes CDR1 SGHTS and CDR2 YDEGEE. The CDR3, as DNA: TGTGCCAGCAGCTGGGGGACAGGTGGACTCCAAGAGACCCAGTACTTC. Translation: CASSWGTGGLQETQYF.

The chain recombines TRBV6-6 with TRBJ2-7, with TRBD1 identical over 9 bases. The V segment lost 8 bases and the J segment 3 bases; nucleotides outside the gene matches: 5. CDR3 length: 13 amino acids. CDR1 is MNHNY and CDR2 is SVGAGI in the germline V gene (reference sequence). The CDR3 DNA reads TGTGCCAGCCTTACGGGACAGGGCTACGAGCAGTACTTC. Protein sequence: CASLTGQGYEQYF.

This chain joins TRBV2 and TRBJ2-5; 9 bases line up with TRBD2. The CDR3 sequence is 12 residues long. CDR1 SNHLY and CDR2 FYNNEI come from the germline V gene. J was trimmed by 6 bases and V by 11 bases; bases with no gene match: 7. The CDR3 bases are TGTGCCCGCGGGGGGGGGAGGAAGACCCAGTACTTC. Translating it yields CARGGGRKTQYF. Combining the CDR3 with reference TRBV2 and TRBJ2-5 gives the whole variable domain EPEVTQTPSHQVTQMGQEVILRCVPISNHLYFYWYRQILGQKVEFLVSFYNNEISEKSEIFDDQFSVERPDGSNFTLKIRSTKLEDSAMYFCARGGGRKTQYFGPGTRLLVL.

The rearrangement uses TRBV12-3 or TRBV12-4 and TRBJ1-5, with TRBD1 matching over 9 bases. This CDR3 is built from 13 residues. Trimming took 6 bases from V and 4 from J; bases not matched to a gene: 1. The CDR3 DNA reads TGTGCCAGCAGAGGACAGGGGAATCAGCCCCAGCATTTT. Its translation is CASRGQGNQPQHF.

This sequence joins TRBV2 and TRBJ1-5, with unresolved D. Trimming cost V 3 bases and J 3 bases, with 6 bases left between them. The V gene's germline CDR1 is SNHLY and CDR2 FYNNEI. The CDR3 is 13 residues long. CDR3 in amino acids: CASSDRDNQPQHF. The CDR3 DNA reads TGTGCCAGCAGTGATCGGGACAATCAGCCCCAGCATTTT.

This clone came up once. J is TRBJ2-3 and V is TRBV6-5; D not certain. The CDR3 runs 13 residues. The germline V gene encodes CDR1 MNHEY and CDR2 SVGAGI. Trimming shortened V by 6 bases and J by 6 bases, and 13 bases separated the two germline ends. The CDR3 sequence is CASRFTRGDTQYF. In nucleotides, the CDR3 is TGTGCCAGCAGATTCACAAGAGGCGATACGCAGTATTTT.

The rearrangement links TRBV3-1 (or the pseudogene TRBV3-2) to TRBJ2-2, with D possibly TRBD2 on 5 matching bases. Looked up from germline, CDR1 is LGHDT and CDR2 is YNNKEL (reference sequence). CDR3 length equals 17 residues. The V end was cut by 4 bases, the J end by 3 bases, with 18 bases between. As DNA, the CDR3 is TGTGCCAGCAGCCGCCAATCCACGGACTTTTACACCGGGGAGCTGTTTTTT. This codes for CASSRQSTDFYTGELFF.

The chain uses TRBV6-5 and TRBJ2-5, with 9 bases fitting TRBD1. In germline, CDR1 is MNHEY, CDR2 SVGAGI. CDR3 length: 15 amino acids. J gave up 2 bases and V 6 bases, and 7 bases lay outside the gene matches. The CDR3 coding sequence is TGTGCCAGCAGCCAACAGGGGGCCAGGCAAGAGACCCAGTACTTC. Protein product: CASSQQGARQETQYF.

The V gene is TRBV5-6, the J gene TRBJ2-5, with TRBD2 identical over 11 bases. The J segment lost 5 bases and the V segment lost 2 bases, leaving 5 bases of the junction unmatched. This CDR3 region has 15 residues. Germline CDR1 SGHDT, CDR2 YYEEEE. CDR3 DNA: TGTGCCAGCAGCTTAGGACTAGCGGGTTGGGAGACCCAGTACTTC. Protein sequence: CASSLGLAGWETQYF.

V gene TRBV11-3 combines with J gene TRBJ2-1; 12 nucleotides align to TRBD2. Trimming cost V 0 bases and J 7 bases; bases outside gene matches: 1. Germline CDR1 SGHNT, CDR2 YENEEA. The CDR3 runs 15 residues. CDR3 nucleotides: TGTGCCAGCAGCTTAGAGGGGACTAGCGGGAATGAGCAGTTCTTC. Its protein product is CASSLEGTSGNEQFF.

The CDR3 DNA reads as TGTGCCAGCAGTTTTTCCCTACTACTAGCCGGAGTGGGAGATACGCAGTATTTT. Its protein product is CASSFSLLLAGVGDTQYF. This chain connects TRBV27 to TRBJ2-3; the D gene is possibly TRBD2 (6 bases). Germline lookup yields CDR1 MNHEY and CDR2 SMNVEV (reference sequence). The CDR3 consists of 18 residues. Trimming took off 3 bases at V and 5 bases at J, with 24 bases between the two ends.

V is TRBV27 and J is TRBJ1-1, with TRBD1 identical over 7 bases. Trimming cost V 8 bases and J 5 bases; bases outside gene matches: 8. This CDR3 is built from 13 residues. The germline CDR1 and CDR2 sequences are MNHEY and SMNVEV (reference sequence). The CDR3: CASRKQGWTEAFF. In DNA, the CDR3 is TGTGCCAGCCGTAAACAGGGGTGGACTGAAGCTTTCTTT.

The CDR3: CASSFATNEKLFF. CDR3 bases: TGTGCCAGCAGCTTCGCAACTAATGAAAAACTGTTTTTT. The V call is TRBV5-4, the J call TRBJ1-4; D is undetermined. The V end lost 2 bases, the J end lost 0 bases, and 2 bases lay between the germline ends. CDR1 is SGHNT and CDR2 is YYREEE in the germline V gene (reference sequence). The CDR3 has 13 amino acids.

V usage is TRBV9 and J usage is TRBJ2-1; D possibly corresponds to TRBD2 (6 bases). There are 16 residues in the CDR3. Between the trimmed V and J ends, which lost 0 bases and 3 bases, there was a span of 13 bases. CDR1 SGDLS and CDR2 YYNGEE come from the germline V gene. This CDR3 reads CASSVESGLLYNEQFF. CDR3 nucleotide sequence: TGTGCCAGCAGCGTAGAGAGCGGACTACTCTACAATGAGCAGTTCTTC.

This clone has only a few counts. The chain recombines TRBV7-8 with TRBJ2-7, with D unresolved. Per the germline V gene, CDR1 is SGHVS and CDR2 is FQNEAQ. Trimming removed 5 bases at V and 3 bases at J, with 8 bases between. The CDR3 totals 12 residues. In nucleotides, the CDR3 is TGTGCCAGCAGCATGACAAACTACGAGCAGTACTTC. Translating gives CASSMTNYEQYF.

This sequence joins TRBV28 and TRBJ1-2; D unclear. The germline V and J ends were trimmed by 8 bases and 1 base, with 5 bases remaining between them. Germline V gene data show CDR1 as MDHEN and CDR2 as SYDVKM. The length of the CDR3 is 11 residues. CDR3 protein: CASGINYGYTF. DNA for the CDR3: TGTGCCAGCGGCATTAACTATGGCTACACCTTC.

This clone turned up a few times. The chain combines TRBV28 with TRBJ2-7; 8 nucleotides align to TRBD1. This CDR3 is 14 amino acids long. Germline CDR1 MDHEN, CDR2 SYDVKM. The V gene end was trimmed by 5 bases and the J gene end by 3 bases; junction bases not matched to a gene: 6. The CDR3 region is CASSQPDRDYEQYF. The CDR3 coding sequence is TGTGCCAGCAGTCAGCCGGACAGGGACTACGAGCAGTACTTC.

The chain joins TRBV6-1 to TRBJ2-3; weak D call: TRBD1 (6 bases). Between the trimmed V and J ends, which lost 1 base and 3 bases, there was a span of 11 bases. The germline CDR1 and CDR2 sequences are MNHNS and SASEGT. The CDR3 sequence is 15 residues long. Written as DNA, the CDR3 is TGTGCCAGCAGTGAAGGGTGGGGGCTGACAGATACGCAGTATTTT. It yields the protein CASSEGWGLTDTQYF.

The chain employs TRBV7-2 and TRBJ2-7, with TRBD1 matching 10 bases. V lost 5 bases, J lost 5 bases, and 12 bases stayed unmatched. Germline assignment: CDR1 SGHTA and CDR2 FQGNSA. The CDR3 loop spans 16 amino acids. CDR3 sequence: CASSPTMGQGNHEQYF. DNA of the CDR3: TGTGCCAGCAGCCCCACCATGGGACAGGGGAACCACGAGCAGTACTTC.

This chain connects TRBV5-6 to TRBJ2-3; D remains ambiguous. CDR1 is SGHDT and CDR2 is YYEEEE in the germline V gene. This CDR3 comprises 11 residues. Trimming took 3 bases from V and 7 from J, leaving 6 bases between them. The CDR3 DNA reads TGTGCCAGCAGCTCTTATAATACGCAGTATTTT. Translated: CASSSYNTQYF.